The source of this T cell receptor (beta chain) is a study of blood T cell repertoires in COVID-19. Across the study: Samples representing acute and convalescent COVID-19 were sourced from the United States, Italy and Spain.

TCRdb keeps only in-frame clones here, not all; method: immunoSEQ multiplex PCR. The table records 140,000 to 150,000 clones, around four fifths of them present only once. This study enrolled people aged roughly 18 to 89 from 24 US geographic areas. Cohort placement rested on clinical history that participants reported themselves. Recovered Cohort 3 donors showed two negative PCRs, clearance, or symptom resolution. This sequence was found in a woman in her forties or fifties who had recovered from COVID-19. Sequencing was done on a sample of PBMCs or T cells enriched from blood (not recorded which).

The CDR3: CASQRGRYEKLFF. CDR3 in DNA: TGTGCCAGCCAACGCGGGCGTTATGAAAAACTGTTTTTT. The chain employs TRBV19 and TRBJ1-4; no clear D. Trimming cost V 9 bases and J 6 bases, with 14 bases left between them. Germline assignment: CDR1 LNHDA and CDR2 SQIVND (reference sequence). The CDR3 has 13 residues.